This TCR beta chain was found in a study of OX40 agonist ivuxolimab in advanced cancers. Study context: Six ivuxolimab dose levels, 0.01 to 10 mg/kg, were given intravenously every 2 weeks.

CDR3 size: 15 residues. CDR1 is LGHNA, CDR2 YNFKEQ, per germline. After removal of 3 bases from V and 3 bases from J, the junction contained 8 bases not matched to a gene. Using immunoSEQ multiplex PCR, the repertoire was profiled, and TCRdb retains in-frame clones only, with some absent. The data show about 50,000 clones, roughly 86% seen once. This specimen consisted of CD4+ or CD8+ T cells sorted from blood, obtained in a trial of the OX40 agonist ivuxolimab. This clonotype was sampled from an adult with an advanced solid tumor such as melanoma, head and neck, liver or kidney cancer. The J gene is TRBJ2-7, the V gene TRBV4-2, with 7 bases lining up with TRBD2. The CDR3 region has the DNA TGTGCCAGCAGCCAGGGCGGGAGCAATCTCTACGAGCAGTACTTC. This encodes CASSQGGSNLYEQYF.